These 7 T cell receptor beta chains were all obtained from the same sample, sequenced in a study of cytomegalovirus exposure and HLA in healthy donors. The PCR used 60 Vbeta and 13 Jbeta primers. Sequencing was performed with immunoSEQ multiplex PCR; in TCRdb, only in-frame clones are kept and a portion is missing. The sample yields around 150,000 clones, over 60% seen once. Input material: PBMCs. These receptors originate from a man in his forties in good health and CMV-seropositive.

V is TRBV7-9 and J is TRBJ1-1; 10 nucleotides align to TRBD1. Germline CDR1 is SEHNR and CDR2 is FQNEAQ (reference sequence). Unmatched junction bases numbered 7, after V lost 7 bases and J lost 2 bases. The CDR3 totals 15 residues. The CDR3 sequence: CASTPGQGINTEAFF. The CDR3 nucleotides are TGTGCCAGCACCCCGGGACAGGGGATTAACACTGAAGCTTTCTTT.

In this sample, this clone turned up once. The chain's CDR3 is CASSVVRGEAFF. The CDR3 nucleotides read TGTGCCAGCAGCGTAGTTAGGGGTGAAGCTTTCTTT. This chain uses TRBV9 with TRBJ1-1; possibly TRBD1 for D (5 bases). Germline V gives CDR1 SGDLS, CDR2 YYNGEE. The V end lost 0 bases, the J end lost 7 bases, and 7 bases lay between the germline ends. The CDR3 runs to 12 residues.

This clone was counted between two and nine times. The genes are TRBV6-4 and TRBJ1-2; 11 bases are shared with TRBD1. J was trimmed by 3 bases and V by 2 bases; bases with no gene match: 20. The CDR3 length is 21 residues. In germline, CDR1 is MRHNA, CDR2 SNTAGT. For the CDR3, the DNA is TGTGCCAGCAGTGACCCCGCCCGGGACAGGGGGTTACGAGGGCCCTACTATGGCTACACCTTC. Translation: CASSDPARDRGLRGPYYGYTF.

The chain combines TRBV7-8 with TRBJ1-3; no firm D call. The CDR3 runs to 17 residues. Trimming took off 1 base at V and 4 bases at J, with 17 bases between the two ends. CDR1 SGHVS and CDR2 FQNEAQ come from the germline V gene. The DNA of the CDR3 is TGTGCCAGCAGCTTAGATCTGTCACTGAGGAGCGGAAACACCATATATTTT. Translation: CASSLDLSLRSGNTIYF.

This chain connects TRBV5-1 to TRBJ2-4; tentative D call: TRBD2 (6 bases). Looked up from germline, CDR1 is SGHRS and CDR2 is YFSETQ. The CDR3 is 19 residues long. V dropped 4 bases and J dropped 0 bases, with 23 bases sitting between them. The CDR3 loop is CASSPGLFGGTLAKNIQYF. The CDR3 DNA is TGCGCCAGCAGCCCAGGTTTATTCGGCGGGACCCTAGCCAAAAACATTCAGTACTTC.

This rearrangement joins TRBV4-3 to TRBJ2-2; 10 nucleotides agree with TRBD1. After removal of 3 bases from V and 7 bases from J, the junction contained 8 bases not matched to a gene. The CDR3 spans 16 residues. Germline V lookup: CDR1 LGHNA, CDR2 YSLEER. CDR3 nucleotide sequence: TGCGCCAGCAGCCAGAGACAGGGGGCATTGGGCGGGGAGCTGTTTTTT. Its protein product is CASSQRQGALGGELFF.

The chain has TRBV7-2 and TRBJ1-2, with D unclear. V shed 3 bases and J shed 5 bases, with 10 bases lying between them. The CDR3 totals 13 residues. Germline CDR1 and CDR2: SGHTA and FQGNSA. The CDR3 bases are TGTGCCAGCAGCTTTCCCTTAGATTATGGCTACACCTTC. It is translated as CASSFPLDYGYTF.